What follows are 30 T cell receptor beta chains derived from one specimen sequenced in a study of shared clonotypes between healthy human individuals. Measured with immunoSEQ multiplex PCR; TCRdb has only the in-frame clones, and not every one. The sample shows about 2.3 million clones, around 90% of them seen only once. Sequencing was performed on naive CD4+ T cells from PBMCs. Noted subset: CD45RA+ positively selected. The receptors shown here come from a man aged 18 to 30 in good health. Some clones in this sample may be carry-over from other donors' samples.

A few counts support this clone. The chain carries TRBV5-1 and TRBJ1-5, with a weak D call TRBD1 (5 bases). This CDR3 comprises 15 residues. CDR1 is SGHRS, CDR2 YFSETQ, per germline. Trimming left V 0 bases short and J 5 bases short, with 12 bases between. This CDR3 reads CASSLAGRGDQPQHF. The CDR3 DNA is TGCGCCAGCAGCTTGGCAGGGAGAGGGGATCAGCCCCAGCATTTT.

The chain recombines TRBV9 with TRBJ2-5; D may be TRBD2 (6 bases). Germline V gene sequence: CDR1 SGDLS, CDR2 YYNGEE. Trimming removed 1 base from V and 4 bases from J, with 14 bases in between. CDR3 length: 15 amino acids. The CDR3 coding sequence is TGTGCCAGCAGCGTACTCGGGGGATCGGGAGAGACCCAGTACTTC. The encoded protein is CASSVLGGSGETQYF. Using reference TRBV9 and TRBJ2-5 for the parts outside the CDR3, the full variable domain is DSGVTQTPKHLITATGQRVTLRCSPRSGDLSVYWYQQSLDQGLQFLIQYYNGEERAKGNILERFSAQQFPDLHSELNLSSLELGDSALYFCASSVLGGSGETQYFGPGTRLLVL.

V is TRBV28 and J is TRBJ2-7; D might be TRBD1 (6 bases). Germline V gives CDR1 MDHEN, CDR2 SYDVKM. The CDR3 extends over 14 amino acids. With 8 bases removed from V and 2 bases from J, the gap between germline ends came to 16 bases. The CDR3 protein is CASCYLGQPYEQYF. In DNA, the CDR3 is TGTGCCAGCTGCTACCTCGGACAGCCCTACGAGCAGTACTTC.

The CDR3 DNA reads as TGCGCCAGCAGCCGACTTCAGGGGGCGATTTACGGCTACACCTTC. Residues: CASSRLQGAIYGYTF. The V call is TRBV5-1, the J call TRBJ1-2; 8 nucleotides align to TRBD1. Per the germline V gene, CDR1 is SGHRS and CDR2 is YFSETQ. The junction had 13 bases not matched to a gene; V was cut back by 4 bases and J by 8 bases. The CDR3 is 15 amino acids.

For this clone: The CDR3 ends on some other residue instead of the conserved phenylalanine or tryptophan, so this is likely a read error. The DNA is omitted, as the CDR3 cannot be located on it reliably, and the CDR3 follows TCRdb's listing. J is TRBJ1-2 and V is TRBV7-9. The length of the CDR3 is 12 amino acids, counting both ends. Per the germline V gene, CDR1 is SEHNR and CDR2 is FQNEAQ (reference sequence). CDR3 loop: CASSSALTVLYI.

In this sample, this clone turned up once. The rearrangement joins TRBV19 to TRBJ2-2; D uncertain. The CDR3 contains 15 residues. Germline loops: CDR1 LNHDA, CDR2 SQIVND (reference sequence). Trimming removed 2 bases at V and 1 base at J, with 8 bases between. CDR3: CASSISPGNTGELFF. The CDR3 nucleotides are TGTGCCAGTAGTATAAGCCCAGGGAACACCGGGGAGCTGTTTTTT.

About this clone: Other DNA sequences in this specimen translate into the identical CDR3. The V call is TRBV7-2, the J call TRBJ2-7; 9 positions agree with TRBD2. V trimming: 3 bases; J trimming: 3 bases; junction bases outside the gene matches: 6. The CDR3 totals 15 residues. Germline V gene lookup returns CDR1 SGHTA and CDR2 FQGNSA. The chain's CDR3 is CASSLGASGNYEQYF. CDR3 nucleotides: TGTGCCAGCAGCTTGGGGGCTAGCGGGAACTACGAGCAGTACTTC.

CDR3 protein: CASSSGPSGANVLTF. The CDR3 nucleotides are TGCGCCAGCAGCTCTGGACCCTCTGGGGCCAACGTCCTGACTTTC. The chain couples TRBV5-1 to TRBJ2-6; D ambiguous. CDR1 and CDR2 (germline): SGHRS, YFSETQ. The CDR3 consists of 15 residues. The germline V and J ends were trimmed by 3 bases and 0 bases, with 7 bases remaining between them.

A single count supports this clone. V gene TRBV11-3 combines with J gene TRBJ2-3, with D unclear. V dropped 0 bases and J dropped 2 bases, with 6 bases sitting between them. Germline CDR1 is SGHNT and CDR2 is YENEEA. The CDR3 is 14 residues long. The CDR3 DNA reads as TGTGCCAGCAGCTTAGATCGCAACACAGATACGCAGTATTTT. It translates to CASSLDRNTDTQYF. The full variable domain, in which reference TRBV11-3 and TRBJ2-3 provide the parts outside the CDR3, is EAGVVQSPRYKIIEKKQPVAFWCNPISGHNTLYWYLQNLGQGPELLIRYENEEAVDDSQLPKDRFSAERLKGVDSTLKIQPAELGDSAVYLCASSLDRNTDTQYFGPGTRLTVL.

This chain links TRBV18 with TRBJ2-7, with D possibly called TRBD1 or TRBD2 (5 bases each). The V gene's germline CDR1 is KGHSH and CDR2 LQKENI. V gave up 2 bases and J gave up 5 bases, with 16 bases separating them. The length of the CDR3 is 15 residues. The CDR3: CASSPGAGRNNEQYF. The CDR3 DNA reads as TGTGCCAGCTCACCAGGGGCAGGGAGAAATAACGAGCAGTACTTC.

The rearrangement joins TRBV5-8 to TRBJ1-1, with a weak D call TRBD1 (6 bases). V shed 4 bases and J shed 0 bases, with 7 bases lying between them. This CDR3 contains 13 residues. Germline V lookup: CDR1 SGHTS, CDR2 YDEGEE. CDR3: CASSRTVNTEAFF. DNA for the CDR3: TGTGCCAGCAGCCGGACAGTGAACACTGAAGCTTTCTTT. Combining the CDR3 with reference TRBV5-8 and TRBJ1-1 gives the whole variable domain EAGVTQSPTHLIKTRGQQATLRCSPISGHTSVYWYQQALGLGLQFLLWYDEGEERNRGNFPPRFSGRQFPNYSSELNVNALELEDSALYLCASSRTVNTEAFFGQGTRLTVV.

In this sample, this clone turned up once. CDR3 nucleotide sequence: TGTGCCAGCAGCCCCTTTGGCTCCGGGGCCTCTGGCTATGGCTACACCTTC. Protein product: CASSPFGSGASGYGYTF. V and J are TRBV5-6 and TRBJ1-2, with D possibly matching TRBD1 (5 bases). CDR1 and CDR2 from the germline V gene are SGHDT and YYEEEE. V was pared by 4 bases and J by 4 bases, with 23 bases between. This CDR3 is 17 amino acids long. The variable domain in full, with the rest retrieved from reference TRBV5-6 and TRBJ1-2, is DAGVTQSPTHLIKTRGQQVTLRCSPKSGHDTVSWYQQALGQGPQFIFQYYEEEERQRGNFPDRFSGHQFPNYSSELNVNALLLGDSALYLCASSPFGSGASGYGYTFGSGTRLTVV.

The J gene is TRBJ2-3, the V gene TRBV5-4; D unresolved. The CDR3 extends over 13 amino acids. The V end was cut by 1 base, the J end by 4 bases, with 7 bases between. The germline V gene encodes CDR1 SGHNT and CDR2 YYREEE (reference sequence). CDR3 sequence: CASSLWAADTQYF. CDR3 coding DNA: TGTGCCAGCAGCTTGTGGGCAGCAGATACGCAGTATTTT.

This clone was counted once. This chain links TRBV4-2 with TRBJ2-2; 8 positions agree with TRBD2. Germline lookup yields CDR1 LGHNA and CDR2 YNFKEQ. Germline trimming cut 1 base from V and 5 bases from J; bases unmatched to any gene: 9. The CDR3 is made up of 17 amino acids. This CDR3 is CASSQVVGRAYTGELFF. The DNA of the CDR3 is TGTGCCAGCAGCCAAGTCGTCGGGAGGGCCTATACCGGGGAGCTGTTTTTT.

This chain joins TRBV18 and TRBJ2-7; D uncertain. CDR1 KGHSH and CDR2 LQKENI come from the germline V gene. This CDR3 comprises 14 residues. V lost 0 bases, J lost 0 bases, and 6 bases lay in between. DNA for the CDR3: TGTGCCAGCTCACCACCGACAAACTCCTACGAGCAGTACTTC. It encodes CASSPPTNSYEQYF.

The V and J genes are TRBV18 and TRBJ1-6; 10 nucleotides line up with TRBD1. Germline V gives CDR1 KGHSH, CDR2 LQKENI. The V gene end was trimmed by 5 bases and the J gene end by 7 bases; junction bases not matched to a gene: 2. The CDR3 totals 14 residues. This chain's CDR3 is CASSGDRGNSPLHF. The CDR3 DNA is TGTGCCAGCTCAGGGGACAGGGGAAATTCACCCCTCCACTTT.

The gene calls are TRBV30 and TRBJ1-3, with D possibly TRBD1 on 5 matching bases. From germline, CDR1 is GTSNPN and CDR2 SVGIG (reference sequence). The CDR3 spans 13 residues. Trimming removed 3 bases at V and 6 bases at J, with 12 bases between. CDR3: CAWSGGSLNTIYF. The CDR3 nucleotides read TGTGCCTGGAGCGGGGGTTCCTTAAACACCATATATTTT.

The chain carries TRBV10-2 and TRBJ1-1; a possible D gene is TRBD1 (6 bases). The germline CDR1 and CDR2 sequences are WSHSY and SAAADI. This CDR3 has 15 residues. V shed 6 bases and J shed 2 bases, with 16 bases lying between them. CDR3 bases: TGCGCCAGCAGCGATAGGGACAAGTCCAACACTGAAGCTTTCTTT. This encodes CASSDRDKSNTEAFF.

The CDR3 nucleotides read TGCGCCAGCAGCCAAGGGAAAATCTGGGGAACGGAAAACATTCAGTACTTC. Translated: CASSQGKIWGTENIQYF. V usage is TRBV4-1 and J usage is TRBJ2-4, with D unresolved. V was shortened by 1 base and J by 5 bases, with 18 bases between the two germline ends. Germline CDR1 and CDR2: MGHRA and YSYEKL. CDR3 length: 17 amino acids.

The rearrangement uses TRBV7-8 and TRBJ2-1; possibly TRBD1 or TRBD2 for D (5 bases each). The germline V gene has CDR1 SGHVS and CDR2 FQNEAQ. This CDR3 has 16 amino acids. V was pared by 3 bases and J by 0 bases, with 12 bases between. The CDR3 sequence is CASSLYGDGSYNEQFF. The CDR3 nucleotides read TGTGCCAGCAGCTTGTATGGGGACGGCTCCTACAATGAGCAGTTCTTC.

V is TRBV5-6 and J is TRBJ1-5; unclear D gene. This CDR3 region has 13 residues. Looked up from germline, CDR1 is SGHDT and CDR2 is YYEEEE. V lost 4 bases, J lost 7 bases, and 12 bases lay in between. The CDR3 loop reads CASSPSRSQPQHF. CDR3 sequence (DNA): TGTGCCAGCAGCCCGAGCCGTAGCCAGCCCCAGCATTTT.

This clone was counted between two and nine times. Other DNA sequences in the same sample also yield this CDR3. The gene calls are TRBV6-5 and TRBJ1-1; tentatively, D is TRBD1 (5 bases). Germline CDR1 reads MNHEY; CDR2 reads SVGAGI. Trimming shortened V by 0 bases and J by 5 bases, and 7 bases separated the two germline ends. The CDR3 extends over 13 amino acids. The CDR3 DNA reads TGTGCCAGCAGTTACTCATGGGGGACTGAAGCTTTCTTT. Protein sequence: CASSYSWGTEAFF.

The CDR3 coding sequence is TGTGCCACCAGCAGGACAAACACTAGGACAGATACGCAGTATTTT. This sequence encodes CATSRTNTRTDTQYF. The chain uses TRBV15 and TRBJ2-3, with D possibly matching TRBD2 (5 bases). The germline V gene encodes CDR1 LNHNV and CDR2 YYDKDF (reference sequence). CDR3 length: 15 residues. V was shortened by 3 bases and J by 3 bases, with 13 bases between the two germline ends.

J is TRBJ2-4 and V is TRBV7-2; D perhaps matches TRBD2 (5 bases). V was cut by 2 bases and J by 8 bases, with 10 bases left in between. This CDR3 comprises 13 residues. Germline lookup yields CDR1 SGHTA and CDR2 FQGNSA. The CDR3 region has the DNA TGTGCCAGCAGCTTACGGCCCGGGGACATTCAGTACTTC. It specifies CASSLRPGDIQYF.

About this clone itself: Other DNA variants within this sample encode the same CDR3. The V gene is TRBV28, the J gene TRBJ1-2; 8 bases match TRBD1. CDR1 and CDR2 (germline): MDHEN, SYDVKM. The CDR3 has 14 residues. Germline trimming cut 5 bases from V and 3 bases from J; bases unmatched to any gene: 5. The chain's CDR3 is CASSPGGVDYGYTF. DNA of the CDR3: TGTGCCAGCAGTCCAGGGGGCGTCGACTATGGCTACACCTTC.

The chain recombines TRBV5-1 with TRBJ1-1; 9 positions match TRBD1. CDR3 length: 17 amino acids. The germline V gene encodes CDR1 SGHRS and CDR2 YFSETQ. The junction had 12 bases not matched to a gene; V was cut back by 4 bases and J by 2 bases. CDR3 protein: CASSKTGQGFGNTEAFF. In DNA, the CDR3 is TGCGCCAGCAGCAAGACGGGACAGGGTTTTGGAAACACTGAAGCTTTCTTT.

This clone showed up just once. The V and J genes are TRBV7-2 and TRBJ2-1, with 9 bases matching TRBD1. The CDR3 is made up of 13 amino acids. The junction had 6 bases not matched to a gene; V was cut back by 5 bases and J by 10 bases. Germline CDR1 is SGHTA and CDR2 is FQGNSA. CDR3 DNA sequence: TGTGCCAGCAGCCTAGGGACAGGGTTAGAGCAGTTCTTC. Protein product: CASSLGTGLEQFF.

J is TRBJ2-5 and V is TRBV5-6, with 10 bases matching TRBD2. This CDR3 contains 15 residues. V was pared by 5 bases and J by 2 bases, with 6 bases of the junction left unmatched. Germline assignment: CDR1 SGHDT and CDR2 YYEEEE. The CDR3 region is CASSLTSGLQETQYF. CDR3 in DNA: TGTGCCAGCAGTCTGACTAGCGGGCTACAAGAGACCCAGTACTTC. The full variable domain, its missing parts supplied by reference TRBV5-6 and TRBJ2-5, is DAGVTQSPTHLIKTRGQQVTLRCSPKSGHDTVSWYQQALGQGPQFIFQYYEEEERQRGNFPDRFSGHQFPNYSSELNVNALLLGDSALYLCASSLTSGLQETQYFGPGTRLLVL.

A note on this clone: The identical CDR3 is also encoded by other nucleotide sequences in the sample. This chain uses TRBV5-1 with TRBJ2-3; D not resolved. Germline V gene lookup returns CDR1 SGHRS and CDR2 YFSETQ. Trimming left V 2 bases short and J 0 bases short, with 4 bases between. The CDR3 consists of 13 residues. Here the CDR3 DNA reads TGCGCCAGCAGCTTTCTTAGCACAGATACGCAGTATTTT. It is translated as CASSFLSTDTQYF.

The chain employs TRBV28 and TRBJ2-1; no firm D call. V dropped 7 bases and J dropped 6 bases, with 16 bases sitting between them. CDR3 length: 14 amino acids. CDR1 is MDHEN, CDR2 SYDVKM, per germline. The CDR3 spells CASTRTDISNEQFF. The CDR3 DNA sequence: TGTGCCAGCACGCGGACCGATATCTCCAATGAGCAGTTCTTC.